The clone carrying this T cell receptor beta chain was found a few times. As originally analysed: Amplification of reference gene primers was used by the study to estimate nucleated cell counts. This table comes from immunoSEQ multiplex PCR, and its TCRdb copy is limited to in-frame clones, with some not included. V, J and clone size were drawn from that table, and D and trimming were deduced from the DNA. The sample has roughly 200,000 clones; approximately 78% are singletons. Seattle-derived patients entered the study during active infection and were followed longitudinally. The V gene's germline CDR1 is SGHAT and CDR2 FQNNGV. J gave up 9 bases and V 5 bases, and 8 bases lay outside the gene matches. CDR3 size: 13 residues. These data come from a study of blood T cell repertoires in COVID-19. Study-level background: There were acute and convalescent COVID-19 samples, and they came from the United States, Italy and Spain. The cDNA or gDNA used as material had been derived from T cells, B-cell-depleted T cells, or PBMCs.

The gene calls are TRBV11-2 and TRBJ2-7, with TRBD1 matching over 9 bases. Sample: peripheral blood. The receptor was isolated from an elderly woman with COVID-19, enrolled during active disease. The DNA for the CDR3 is TGTGCCAGCAGCCTGGGACAGGGCGGGAGGCAGTACTTC. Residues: CASSLGQGGRQYF.